The 19 T cell receptor beta chains presented below share a single source sample, sequenced in a study of identifying expanded T cells in peripheral blood. Repertoires were generated with immunoSEQ multiplex PCR, while TCRdb's copy carries only in-frame clones and drops some. This repertoire shows some 96,000 clones, approximately 88% found once; its top ten account for 5.5%. The specimen was blood. These receptors all stem from a person between 18 and 70 years old in good health.

The chain is built from TRBV30 and TRBJ1-2; D gene ambiguous. Germline loops: CDR1 GTSNPN, CDR2 SVGIG (reference sequence). Trimming shortened V by 4 bases and J by 3 bases, and 6 bases separated the two germline ends. The CDR3 loop spans 11 amino acids. CDR3 nucleotide sequence: TGTGCCTGGACTACCTACTATGGCTACACCTTC. This encodes CAWTTYYGYTF.

The chain employs TRBV30 and TRBJ2-2, with 7 bases fitting TRBD1. This CDR3 has 15 residues. CDR1 is GTSNPN, CDR2 SVGIG, per germline (reference sequence). The ends lost 0 bases at V and 3 bases at J; junction bases unmatched: 4. The CDR3 region has the DNA TGTGCCTGGAGTGTAACTCAGGGGGACACCGGGGAGCTGTTTTTT. Encoded protein: CAWSVTQGDTGELFF.

The chain carries TRBV6-5 and TRBJ2-5; 8 positions match TRBD1. The junction had 5 bases not matched to a gene; V was cut back by 0 bases and J by 2 bases. The CDR3 loop spans 16 amino acids. Germline V lookup: CDR1 MNHEY, CDR2 SVGAGI. The CDR3 bases are TGTGCCAGCAGTTACTCGACAGGACAGGGACAAGAGACCCAGTACTTC. Translation: CASSYSTGQGQETQYF.

In this sample, this clone turned up once. V is TRBV28 and J is TRBJ1-4, with D tentatively TRBD1 (6 bases). Per germline, CDR1 MDHEN and CDR2 SYDVKM. The CDR3 has 13 residues. V lost 4 bases and J lost 6, with 9 bases in between. The CDR3 DNA reads TGTGCCAGCAGTTCCTGGACAGATGAAAAACTGTTTTTT. Protein: CASSSWTDEKLFF.

The gene calls are TRBV27 and TRBJ2-7, with 9 bases identical to TRBD2. Germline V lookup: CDR1 MNHEY, CDR2 SMNVEV (reference sequence). Trimming at V came to 5 bases and at J to 6 bases, leaving 11 bases not matched to a gene. This CDR3 region has 15 residues. The CDR3 DNA reads as TGTGCCAGCAGTCTCCTCCGCGGGGGGGCCTCCGAGCAGTACTTC. Residues: CASSLLRGGASEQYF.

This rearrangement joins TRBV9 to TRBJ2-5; either TRBD1 or TRBD2 may fit D (5 bases each). CDR1 and CDR2 from the germline V gene are SGDLS and YYNGEE. The CDR3 consists of 15 residues. The V gene lost 0 bases and the J gene lost 2 bases, with 11 bases spanning the gap. Here the CDR3 DNA reads TGTGCCAGCAGCGTAGGGGGACCTCTACAAGAGACCCAGTACTTC. Its translation: CASSVGGPLQETQYF.

This clone was seen once. V and J are TRBV5-8 and TRBJ1-1; possible D gene TRBD1, 5 bases. CDR1 and CDR2 from the germline V gene are SGHTS and YDEGEE. The CDR3 is made up of 14 amino acids. V gave up 3 bases and J gave up 0 bases, with 9 bases separating them. The CDR3 here is CASSSDRMNTEAFF. In DNA, the CDR3 is TGTGCCAGCAGCTCCGACAGAATGAACACTGAAGCTTTCTTT.

This sequence joins TRBV6-5 and TRBJ1-2; no firm D call. V lost 4 bases, J lost 6 bases, and 9 bases lay in between. This CDR3 is built from 12 residues. CDR1 and CDR2 from the germline V gene are MNHEY and SVGAGI. The CDR3 DNA is TGTGCCAGCAGTTGGAACAGACATGGCTACACCTTC. This translates into CASSWNRHGYTF.

The table lists this clone with a few counts. V is TRBV5-1 and J is TRBJ2-2; D is unresolved. The CDR3 contains 14 residues. The V gene lost 5 bases and the J gene lost 0 bases, with 8 bases spanning the gap. The germline gives CDR1 SGHRS, CDR2 YFSETQ. The CDR3 sequence: CASSTDANTGELFF. The DNA of the CDR3 is TGCGCCAGCAGTACAGACGCGAACACCGGGGAGCTGTTTTTT.

The CDR3 protein is CASSPIRGSGYTF. The DNA of the CDR3 is TGTGCCAGCAGCCCTATTCGGGGGTCGGGCTACACCTTC. The chain combines TRBV7-8 with TRBJ1-2; a possible D gene is TRBD1 (5 bases). The germline gives CDR1 SGHVS, CDR2 FQNEAQ. The CDR3 runs 13 residues. Trimming removed 5 bases from V and 8 bases from J, with 15 bases in between.

About this clone itself: The sample holds other DNA sequences that translate to the same CDR3. The chain combines TRBV6-4 with TRBJ1-5; D may be TRBD1 (5 bases). This CDR3 is built from 13 residues. Germline V gene data show CDR1 as MRHNA and CDR2 as SNTAGT. V was clipped by 2 bases and J by 6 bases, with 8 bases between them. CDR3: CASSDRGGQPQHF. The CDR3 bases are TGTGCCAGCAGTGACCGGGGCGGTCAGCCCCAGCATTTT.

Worth noting for this clone: A read error may account for a junction end that differs from germline. Additional DNA sequences in this sample encode the identical CDR3. The chain links TRBV7-2 to TRBJ2-3, with D unresolved. The CDR3 length is 12 residues. The germline V gene encodes CDR1 SGHTA and CDR2 FQGNSA. The CDR3 loop reads CASSLEVSTITF. The CDR3 DNA reads as TGTGCCAGCAGCTTAGAAGTTTCGACCATCACTTTT.

The sample holds one count of this clone. The rearrangement uses TRBV7-2 and TRBJ2-1; possible D gene TRBD2, 7 bases. Per the germline V gene, CDR1 is SGHTA and CDR2 is FQGNSA. CDR3 length equals 15 residues. The V gene lost 1 base and the J gene lost 4 bases, with 11 bases spanning the gap. The CDR3 region has the DNA TGTGCCAGCAGCTTAGGCGGGGGCTTTTACAATGAGCAGTTCTTC. Residues: CASSLGGGFYNEQFF.

V usage is TRBV7-3 and J usage is TRBJ2-2; D tentatively reads TRBD1 or TRBD2 (5 bases each). Germline CDR1 is SGHTA and CDR2 is FQGTGA. The CDR3 extends over 15 amino acids. V lost 1 base and J 4 bases, leaving 10 bases between the germline ends. CDR3 nucleotides: TGTGCCAGCAGCTTAAGGCCCGGGACCACCGGGGAGCTGTTTTTT. Amino acids: CASSLRPGTTGELFF.

The rearrangement joins TRBV2 to TRBJ1-1; D uncertain. Trimming removed 1 base from V and 1 base from J, with 4 bases in between. Germline lookup yields CDR1 SNHLY and CDR2 FYNNEI. The CDR3 runs to 13 residues. CDR3 region: CASSEVENTEAFF. The CDR3 coding sequence is TGTGCCAGCAGTGAAGTGGAGAACACTGAAGCTTTCTTT.

This clone occurred once. The rearrangement joins TRBV5-1 to TRBJ1-1; D possibly corresponds to TRBD1 (5 bases). V lost 3 bases and J lost 1, with 10 bases in between. The germline V gene encodes CDR1 SGHRS and CDR2 YFSETQ. The CDR3 consists of 14 residues. The CDR3 loop is CASSSRTPNTEAFF. CDR3 coding DNA: TGCGCCAGCAGCTCGCGGACACCGAACACTGAAGCTTTCTTT. Variable domain in full (rest from reference TRBV5-1 and TRBJ1-1): KAGVTQTPRYLIKTRGQQVTLSCSPISGHRSVSWYQQTPGQGLQFLFEYFSETQRNKGNFPGRFSGRQFSNSRSEMNVSTLELGDSALYLCASSSRTPNTEAFFGQGTRLTVV.

V gene TRBV5-1 combines with J gene TRBJ1-6; 7 positions match TRBD1. CDR3 length: 14 amino acids. With 4 bases clipped from V and 7 bases from J, the junction kept 5 bases outside the gene matches. The germline V gene has CDR1 SGHRS and CDR2 YFSETQ. The CDR3 DNA sequence: TGCGCCAGCAGCCGGGAGGGACAGAATTCACCCCTCCACTTT. Translating gives CASSREGQNSPLHF.

The V call is TRBV11-3, the J call TRBJ2-5; perhaps TRBD2 as D (7 bases). CDR3 length: 16 residues. The V end was cut by 4 bases, the J end by 6 bases, with 21 bases between. CDR1 and CDR2 (germline): SGHNT, YENEEA. As DNA, the CDR3 is TGTGCCAGCAGCTCCGGGGGGCAGGGTTGGATTCAGACCCAGTACTTC. Translating it yields CASSSGGQGWIQTQYF. The full variable domain, with the rest looked up from reference TRBV11-3 and TRBJ2-5, is EAGVVQSPRYKIIEKKQPVAFWCNPISGHNTLYWYLQNLGQGPELLIRYENEEAVDDSQLPKDRFSAERLKGVDSTLKIQPAELGDSAVYLCASSSGGQGWIQTQYFGPGTRLLVL.

The chain combines TRBV30 with TRBJ1-2; 7 nucleotides align to TRBD1. There are 13 residues in the CDR3. Germline CDR1 GTSNPN, CDR2 SVGIG (reference sequence). J gave up 4 bases and V 3 bases, and 5 bases lay outside the gene matches. CDR3 nucleotide sequence: TGTGCCTGGAGCGCCGGGACAGCCTATGGCTACACCTTC. Its translation is CAWSAGTAYGYTF.